This TCR beta chain was found in a study of blood T cell repertoires in COVID-19. For the study at large: From the United States, Italy and Spain came samples of acute and convalescent COVID-19. T cells, B-cell-depleted T cells, or PBMCs supplied cDNA or gDNA.

Original processing methods: Researchers report that nucleated cell counts were estimated from reference gene primer amplification. Profiling relied on immunoSEQ multiplex PCR, and the TCRdb table lists in-frame clones only, not all of them. V, J and clone size reflect that table, while D and trimming were determined from the DNA. The sample contains some 200,000 clones, 88% of which appear only once. Comments on this clone: Other DNA sequences in the sample encode the same CDR3.

This clonotype originated in a woman aged 30 to 39 who had recovered from COVID-19. Sequencing input: PBMCs or T cells enriched from blood (not recorded which).

CDR3: CASSYGGSTDTQYF. CDR3 DNA: TGTGCCAGCAGTTACGGGGGGTCCACAGATACGCAGTATTTT. This chain links TRBV6-5 with TRBJ2-3; weak D call: TRBD2 (6 bases). Trimming removed 2 bases from V and 2 bases from J, with 8 bases in between. CDR3 length: 14 amino acids. CDR1 is MNHEY and CDR2 is SVGAGI in the germline V gene.